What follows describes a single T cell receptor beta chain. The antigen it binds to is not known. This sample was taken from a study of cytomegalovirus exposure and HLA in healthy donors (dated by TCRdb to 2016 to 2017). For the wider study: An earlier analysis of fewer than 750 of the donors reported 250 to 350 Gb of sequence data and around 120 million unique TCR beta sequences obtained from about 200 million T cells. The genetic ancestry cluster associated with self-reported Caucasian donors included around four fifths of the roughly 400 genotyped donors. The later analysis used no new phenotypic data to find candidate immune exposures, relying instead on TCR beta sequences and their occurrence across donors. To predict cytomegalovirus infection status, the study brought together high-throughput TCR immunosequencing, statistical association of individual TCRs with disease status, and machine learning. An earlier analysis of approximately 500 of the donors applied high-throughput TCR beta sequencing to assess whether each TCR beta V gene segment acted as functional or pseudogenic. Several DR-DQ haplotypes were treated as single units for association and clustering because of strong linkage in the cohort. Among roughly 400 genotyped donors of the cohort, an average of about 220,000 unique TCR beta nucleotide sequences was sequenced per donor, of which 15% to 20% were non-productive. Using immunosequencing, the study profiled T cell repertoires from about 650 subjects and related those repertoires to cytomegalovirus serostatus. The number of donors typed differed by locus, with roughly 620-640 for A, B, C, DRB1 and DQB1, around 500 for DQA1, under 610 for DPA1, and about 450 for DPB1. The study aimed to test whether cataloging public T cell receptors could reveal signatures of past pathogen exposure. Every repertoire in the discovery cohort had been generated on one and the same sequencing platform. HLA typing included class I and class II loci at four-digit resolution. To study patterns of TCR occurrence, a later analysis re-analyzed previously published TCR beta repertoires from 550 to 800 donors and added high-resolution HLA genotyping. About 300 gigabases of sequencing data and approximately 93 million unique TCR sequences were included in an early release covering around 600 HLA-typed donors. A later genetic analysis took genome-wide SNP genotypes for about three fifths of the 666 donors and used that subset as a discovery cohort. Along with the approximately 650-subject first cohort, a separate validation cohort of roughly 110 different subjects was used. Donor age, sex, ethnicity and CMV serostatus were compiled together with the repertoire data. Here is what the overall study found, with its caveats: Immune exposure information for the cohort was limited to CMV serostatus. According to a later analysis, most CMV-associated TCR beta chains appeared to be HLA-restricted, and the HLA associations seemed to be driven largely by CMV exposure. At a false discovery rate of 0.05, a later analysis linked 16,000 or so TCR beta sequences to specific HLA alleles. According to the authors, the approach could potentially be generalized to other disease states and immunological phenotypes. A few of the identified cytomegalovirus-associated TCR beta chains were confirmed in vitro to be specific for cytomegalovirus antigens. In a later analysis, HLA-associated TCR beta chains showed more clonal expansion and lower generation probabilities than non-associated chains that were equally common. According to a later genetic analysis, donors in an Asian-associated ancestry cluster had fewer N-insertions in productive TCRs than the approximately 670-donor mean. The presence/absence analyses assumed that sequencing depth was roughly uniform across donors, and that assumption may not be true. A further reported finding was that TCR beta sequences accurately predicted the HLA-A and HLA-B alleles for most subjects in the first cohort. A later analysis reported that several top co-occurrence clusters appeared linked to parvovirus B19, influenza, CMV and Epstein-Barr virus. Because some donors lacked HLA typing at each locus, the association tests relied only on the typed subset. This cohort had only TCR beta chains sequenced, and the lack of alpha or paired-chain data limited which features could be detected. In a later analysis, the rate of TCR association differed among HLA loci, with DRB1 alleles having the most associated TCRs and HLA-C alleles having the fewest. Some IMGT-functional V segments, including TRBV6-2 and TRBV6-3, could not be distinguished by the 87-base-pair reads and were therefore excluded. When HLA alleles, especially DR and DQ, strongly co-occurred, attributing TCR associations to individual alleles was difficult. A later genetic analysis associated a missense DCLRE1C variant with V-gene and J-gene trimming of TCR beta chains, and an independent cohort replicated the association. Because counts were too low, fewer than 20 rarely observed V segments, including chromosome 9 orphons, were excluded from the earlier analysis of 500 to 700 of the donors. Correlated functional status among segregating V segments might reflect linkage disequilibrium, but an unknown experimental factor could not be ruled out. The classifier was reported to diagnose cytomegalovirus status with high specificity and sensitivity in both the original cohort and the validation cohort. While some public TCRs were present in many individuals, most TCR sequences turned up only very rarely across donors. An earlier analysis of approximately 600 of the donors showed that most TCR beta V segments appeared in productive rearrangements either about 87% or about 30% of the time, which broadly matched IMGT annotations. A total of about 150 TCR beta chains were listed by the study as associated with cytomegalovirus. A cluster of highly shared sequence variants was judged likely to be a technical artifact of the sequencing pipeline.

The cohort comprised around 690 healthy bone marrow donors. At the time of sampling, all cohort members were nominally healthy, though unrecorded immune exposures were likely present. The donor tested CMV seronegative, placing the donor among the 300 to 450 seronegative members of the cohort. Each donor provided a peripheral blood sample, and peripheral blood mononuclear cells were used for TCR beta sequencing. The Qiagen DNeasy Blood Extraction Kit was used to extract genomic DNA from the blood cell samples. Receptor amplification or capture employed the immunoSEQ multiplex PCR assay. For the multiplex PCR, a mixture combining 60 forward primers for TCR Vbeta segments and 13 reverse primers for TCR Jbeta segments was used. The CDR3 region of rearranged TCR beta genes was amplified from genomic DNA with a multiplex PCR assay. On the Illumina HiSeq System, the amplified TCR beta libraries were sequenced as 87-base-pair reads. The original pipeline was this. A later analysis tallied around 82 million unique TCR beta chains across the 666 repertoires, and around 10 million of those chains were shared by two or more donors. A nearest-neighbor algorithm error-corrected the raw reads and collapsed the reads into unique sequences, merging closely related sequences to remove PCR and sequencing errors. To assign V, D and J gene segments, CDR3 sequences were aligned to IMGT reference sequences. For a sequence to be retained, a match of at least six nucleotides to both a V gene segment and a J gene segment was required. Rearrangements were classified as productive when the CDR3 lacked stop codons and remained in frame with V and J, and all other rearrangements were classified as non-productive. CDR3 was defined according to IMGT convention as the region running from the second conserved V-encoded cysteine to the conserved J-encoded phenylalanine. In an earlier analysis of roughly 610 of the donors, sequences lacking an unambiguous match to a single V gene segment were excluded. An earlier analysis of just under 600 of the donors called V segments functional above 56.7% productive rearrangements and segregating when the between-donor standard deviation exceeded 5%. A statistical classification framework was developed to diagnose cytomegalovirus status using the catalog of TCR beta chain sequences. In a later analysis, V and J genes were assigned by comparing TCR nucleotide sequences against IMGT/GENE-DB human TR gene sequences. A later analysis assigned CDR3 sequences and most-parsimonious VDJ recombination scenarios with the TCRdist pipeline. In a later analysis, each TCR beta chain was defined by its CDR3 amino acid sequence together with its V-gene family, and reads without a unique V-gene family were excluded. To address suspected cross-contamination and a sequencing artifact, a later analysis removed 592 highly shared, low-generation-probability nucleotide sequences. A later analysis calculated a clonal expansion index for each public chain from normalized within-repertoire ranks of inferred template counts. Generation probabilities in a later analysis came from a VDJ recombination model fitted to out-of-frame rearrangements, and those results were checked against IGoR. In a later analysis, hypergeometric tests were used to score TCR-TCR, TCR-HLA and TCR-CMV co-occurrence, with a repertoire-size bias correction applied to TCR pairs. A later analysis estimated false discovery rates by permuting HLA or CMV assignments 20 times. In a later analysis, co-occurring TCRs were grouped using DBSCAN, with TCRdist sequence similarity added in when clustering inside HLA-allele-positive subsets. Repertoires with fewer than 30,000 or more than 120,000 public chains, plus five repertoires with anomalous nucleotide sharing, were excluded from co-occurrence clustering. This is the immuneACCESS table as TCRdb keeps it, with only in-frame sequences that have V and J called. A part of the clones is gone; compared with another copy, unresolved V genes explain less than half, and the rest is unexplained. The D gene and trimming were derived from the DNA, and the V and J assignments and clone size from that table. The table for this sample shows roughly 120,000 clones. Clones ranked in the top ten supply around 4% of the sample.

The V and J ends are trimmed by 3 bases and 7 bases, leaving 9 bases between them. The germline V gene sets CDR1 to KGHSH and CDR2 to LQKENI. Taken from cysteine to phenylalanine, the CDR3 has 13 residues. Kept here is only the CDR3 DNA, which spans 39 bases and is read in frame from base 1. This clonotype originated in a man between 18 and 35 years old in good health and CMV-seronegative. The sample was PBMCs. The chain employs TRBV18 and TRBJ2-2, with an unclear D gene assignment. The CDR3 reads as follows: CASSPAGVGELFF. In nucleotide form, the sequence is TGTGCCAGCTCACCGGCTGGAGTCGGGGAGCTGTTTTTT.